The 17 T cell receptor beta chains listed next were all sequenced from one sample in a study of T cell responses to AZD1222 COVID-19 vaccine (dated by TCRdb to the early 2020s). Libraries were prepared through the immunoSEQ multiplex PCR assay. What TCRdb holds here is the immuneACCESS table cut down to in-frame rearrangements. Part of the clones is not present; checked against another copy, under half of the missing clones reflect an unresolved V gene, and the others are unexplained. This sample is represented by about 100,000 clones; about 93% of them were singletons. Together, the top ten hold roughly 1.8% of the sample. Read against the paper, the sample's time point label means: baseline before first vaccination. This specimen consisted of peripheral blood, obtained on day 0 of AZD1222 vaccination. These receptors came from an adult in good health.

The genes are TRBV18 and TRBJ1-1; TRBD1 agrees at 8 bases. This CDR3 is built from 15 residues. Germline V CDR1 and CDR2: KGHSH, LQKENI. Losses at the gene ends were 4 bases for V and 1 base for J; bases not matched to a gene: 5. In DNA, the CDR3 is TGTGCCAGCTCACTCACCGGGACAGGGAACACTGAAGCTTTCTTT. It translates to CASSLTGTGNTEAFF.

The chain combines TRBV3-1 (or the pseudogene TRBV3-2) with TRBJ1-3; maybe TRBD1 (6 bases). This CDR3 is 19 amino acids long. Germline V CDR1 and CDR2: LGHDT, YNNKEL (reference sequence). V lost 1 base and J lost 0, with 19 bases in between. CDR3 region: CASSQVGGGTPSSGNTIYF. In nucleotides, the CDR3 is TGTGCCAGCAGCCAAGTCGGTGGTGGGACACCCAGCTCTGGAAACACCATATATTTT.

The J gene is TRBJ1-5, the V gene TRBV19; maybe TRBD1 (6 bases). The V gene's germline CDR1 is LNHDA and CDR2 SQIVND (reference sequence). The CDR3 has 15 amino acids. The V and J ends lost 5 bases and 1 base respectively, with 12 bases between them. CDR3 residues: CASSPRGGSNQPQHF. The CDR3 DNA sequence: TGTGCCAGTAGTCCCAGGGGAGGAAGCAATCAGCCCCAGCATTTT.

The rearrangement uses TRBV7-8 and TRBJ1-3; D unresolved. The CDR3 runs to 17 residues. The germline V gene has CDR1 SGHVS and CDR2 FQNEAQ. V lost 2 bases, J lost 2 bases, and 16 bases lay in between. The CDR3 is CASSLYGTSSPGNTIYF. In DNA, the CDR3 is TGTGCCAGCAGCTTATACGGAACCTCGTCTCCTGGAAACACCATATATTTT.

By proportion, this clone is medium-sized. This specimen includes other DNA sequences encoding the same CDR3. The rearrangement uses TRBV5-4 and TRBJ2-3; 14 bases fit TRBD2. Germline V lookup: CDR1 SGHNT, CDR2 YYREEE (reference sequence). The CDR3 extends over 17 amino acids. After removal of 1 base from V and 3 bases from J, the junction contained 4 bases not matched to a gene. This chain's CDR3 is CASSLRLAGGPTDTQYF. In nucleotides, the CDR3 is TGTGCCAGCAGCTTGAGACTAGCGGGAGGGCCAACAGATACGCAGTATTTT.

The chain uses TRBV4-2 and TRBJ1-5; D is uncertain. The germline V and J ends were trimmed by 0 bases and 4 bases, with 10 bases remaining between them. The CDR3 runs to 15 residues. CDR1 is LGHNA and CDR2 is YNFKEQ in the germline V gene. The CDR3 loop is CASSQDTGLNQPQHF. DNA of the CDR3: TGTGCCAGCAGCCAAGATACCGGGTTGAATCAGCCCCAGCATTTT.

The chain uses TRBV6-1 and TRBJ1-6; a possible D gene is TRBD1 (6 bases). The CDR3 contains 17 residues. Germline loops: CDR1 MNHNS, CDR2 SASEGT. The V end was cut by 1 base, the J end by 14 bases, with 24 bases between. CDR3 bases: TGTGCCAGCAGTGAAGTACCGCTGGGCAGGGGCAGGTTCACCCTCCACTTT. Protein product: CASSEVPLGRGRFTLHF.

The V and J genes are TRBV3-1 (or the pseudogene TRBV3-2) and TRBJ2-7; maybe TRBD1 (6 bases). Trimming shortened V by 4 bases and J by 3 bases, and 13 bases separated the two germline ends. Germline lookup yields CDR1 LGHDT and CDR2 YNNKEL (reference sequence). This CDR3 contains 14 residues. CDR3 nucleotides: TGTGCCAGCAGCCGCAGGGGTGATATCTACGAGCAGTACTTC. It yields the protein CASSRRGDIYEQYF.

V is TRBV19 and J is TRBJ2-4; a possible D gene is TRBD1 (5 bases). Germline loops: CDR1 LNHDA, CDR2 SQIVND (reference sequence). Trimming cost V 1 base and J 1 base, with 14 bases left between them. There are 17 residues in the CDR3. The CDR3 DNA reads TGTGCCAGTAGTATAGGGACACTAAGTCTGGCCAAAAACATTCAGTACTTC. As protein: CASSIGTLSLAKNIQYF.

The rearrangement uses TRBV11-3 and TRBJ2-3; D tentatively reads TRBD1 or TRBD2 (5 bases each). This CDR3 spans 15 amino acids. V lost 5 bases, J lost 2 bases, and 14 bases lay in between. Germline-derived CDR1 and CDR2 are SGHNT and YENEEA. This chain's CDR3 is CASSPSWGTTDTQYF. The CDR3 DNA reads TGTGCCAGCAGCCCATCCTGGGGGACCACAGATACGCAGTATTTT.

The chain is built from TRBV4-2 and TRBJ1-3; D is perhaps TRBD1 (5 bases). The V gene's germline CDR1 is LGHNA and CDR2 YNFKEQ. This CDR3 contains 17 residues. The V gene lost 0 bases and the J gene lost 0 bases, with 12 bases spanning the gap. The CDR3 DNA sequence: TGTGCCAGCAGCCAAGATTATCGGGGCTACTCTGGAAACACCATATATTTT. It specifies CASSQDYRGYSGNTIYF.

The CDR3 DNA follows: TGTGCCAGCAGCTTATGGGCCGACTCGCCGTACGGAAATGAGCAGTTCTTC. It specifies CASSLWADSPYGNEQFF. The rearrangement joins TRBV7-3 to TRBJ2-1; no clear D gene. The CDR3 length is 17 residues. CDR1 SGHTA and CDR2 FQGTGA come from the germline V gene. V was trimmed by 2 bases and J by 7 bases, leaving 21 bases between them.

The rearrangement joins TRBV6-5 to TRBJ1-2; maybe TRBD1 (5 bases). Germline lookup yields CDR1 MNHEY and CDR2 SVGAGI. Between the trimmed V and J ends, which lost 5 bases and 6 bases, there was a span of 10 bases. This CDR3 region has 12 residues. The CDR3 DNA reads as TGTGCCAGCAGTACCCGACAGAATGGCTACACCTTC. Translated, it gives CASSTRQNGYTF.

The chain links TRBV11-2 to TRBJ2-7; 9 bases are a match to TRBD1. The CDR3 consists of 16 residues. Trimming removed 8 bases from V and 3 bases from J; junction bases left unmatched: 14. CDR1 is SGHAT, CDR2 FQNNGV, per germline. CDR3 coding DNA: TGTGCCAGCTTTGGGACAGGGATTGTAGGGTACTACGAGCAGTACTTC. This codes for CASFGTGIVGYYEQYF.

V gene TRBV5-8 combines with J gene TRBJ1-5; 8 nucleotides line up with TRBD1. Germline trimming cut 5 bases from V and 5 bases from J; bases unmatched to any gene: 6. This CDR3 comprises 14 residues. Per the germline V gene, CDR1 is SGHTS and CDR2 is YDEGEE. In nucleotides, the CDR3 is TGTGCCAGCAGTTCCGGACAGGGATATCAGCCCCAGCATTTT. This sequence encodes CASSSGQGYQPQHF.

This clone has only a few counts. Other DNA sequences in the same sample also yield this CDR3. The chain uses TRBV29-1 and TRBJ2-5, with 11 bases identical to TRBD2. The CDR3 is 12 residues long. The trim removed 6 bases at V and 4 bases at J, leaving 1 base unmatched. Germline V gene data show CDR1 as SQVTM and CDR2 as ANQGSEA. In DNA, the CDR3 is TGCAGCGTCCTAGCGGGAGGAGAGACCCAGTACTTC. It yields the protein CSVLAGGETQYF.

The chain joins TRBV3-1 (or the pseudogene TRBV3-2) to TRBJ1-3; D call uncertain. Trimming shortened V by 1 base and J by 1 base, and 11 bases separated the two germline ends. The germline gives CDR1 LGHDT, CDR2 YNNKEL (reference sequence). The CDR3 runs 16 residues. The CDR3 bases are TGTGCCAGCAGCCAAGTCGGTCCGAATTCTGGAAACACCATATATTTT. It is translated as CASSQVGPNSGNTIYF.